These 22 T cell receptor beta chains originate from one sample sequenced in a study of shared clonotypes between healthy human individuals. Data came from immunoSEQ multiplex PCR; TCRdb stores just in-frame clones and leaves some out. The sample has around 1.9 million clones, about 93% seen once; the top ten hold under 2%. Naive CD8 cells lacked CD45RO, underwent positive selection for CCR7 and left out terminally differentiated effector memory CD45RA+ cells. The sequenced material came from naive CD8+ T cells from PBMCs. The receptor source for this set is a man aged 18 to 35 in good health. Some clones in this sample may be carry-over from other donors' samples.

In its sample, this clone was seen once. The V call is TRBV28, the J call TRBJ1-5, with D unresolved. V lost 3 bases, J lost 6 bases, and 6 bases lay in between. This CDR3 has 12 residues. Per the germline V gene, CDR1 is MDHEN and CDR2 is SYDVKM. The DNA of the CDR3 is TGTGCCAGCAGTTTTATTGCTCAGCCCCAGCATTTT. Protein: CASSFIAQPQHF.

The chain has TRBV7-8 and TRBJ2-7; D possibly uses TRBD1 or TRBD2 (6 bases each). Between the trimmed V and J ends, which lost 2 bases and 3 bases, there was a span of 14 bases. CDR1 and CDR2 (germline): SGHVS, FQNEAQ. CDR3 length equals 15 residues. The CDR3 sequence: CASSLSGQGIYEQYF. Written as DNA, the CDR3 is TGTGCCAGCAGCTTAAGCGGGCAGGGGATCTACGAGCAGTACTTC.

J is TRBJ2-7 and V is TRBV7-9; TRBD2 matches at 8 bases. The CDR3 has 14 amino acids. The germline gives CDR1 SEHNR, CDR2 FQNEAQ (reference sequence). The V gene end was trimmed by 5 bases and the J gene end by 6 bases; junction bases not matched to a gene: 9. CDR3: CASSPRPGGGEQYF. Written as DNA, the CDR3 is TGTGCCAGCAGCCCCCGACCCGGGGGGGGCGAGCAGTACTTC.

This clone was picked up one time. The chain uses TRBV11-2 and TRBJ2-5; 10 bases match TRBD1. The CDR3 is 16 amino acids. V dropped 4 bases and J dropped 2; count of bases not matched to a gene: 7. Germline CDR1 and CDR2: SGHAT and FQNNGV. The CDR3: CASSSRDRGWQETQYF. The CDR3 DNA is TGTGCCAGCAGCTCGCGGGACAGGGGTTGGCAAGAGACCCAGTACTTC.

This chain links TRBV28 with TRBJ1-5, with a weak D call TRBD1 (5 bases). V was trimmed by 6 bases and J by 8 bases, leaving 14 bases between them. This CDR3 is 13 amino acids long. Germline CDR1 reads MDHEN; CDR2 reads SYDVKM. The CDR3 bases are TGTGCCAGCAGGGGCGGCCCGGGGGAGCCCCAGCATTTT. Residues: CASRGGPGEPQHF.

The rearrangement uses TRBV11-3 and TRBJ2-3; 12 positions agree with TRBD2. V was pared by 0 bases and J by 4 bases, with 5 bases of the junction left unmatched. CDR3 length: 17 residues. The germline V gene has CDR1 SGHNT and CDR2 YENEEA. The CDR3 sequence: CASSLDGLAGPADTQYF. CDR3 DNA: TGTGCCAGCAGCTTAGATGGACTAGCGGGACCGGCAGATACGCAGTATTTT.

The genes are TRBV28 and TRBJ1-1, with 7 bases matching TRBD1. CDR3 length: 18 residues. Looked up from germline, CDR1 is MDHEN and CDR2 is SYDVKM. Unmatched junction bases numbered 11, after V lost 0 bases and J lost 1 base. The CDR3 coding sequence is TGTGCCAGCAGTTTATGGGGGGGGACAGTCCGTCAGAACACTGAAGCTTTCTTT. Encoded protein: CASSLWGGTVRQNTEAFF. Drawing the rest from reference TRBV28 and TRBJ1-1, the complete variable domain is DVKVTQSSRYLVKRTGEKVFLECVQDMDHENMFWYRQDPGLGLRLIYFSYDVKMKEKGDIPEGYSVSREKKERFSLILESASTNQTSMYLCASSLWGGTVRQNTEAFFGQGTRLTVV.

The rearrangement links TRBV6-4 to TRBJ1-1; D is perhaps TRBD1 (5 bases). V was clipped by 4 bases and J by 2 bases, with 8 bases between them. The CDR3 contains 13 residues. CDR1 and CDR2 from the germline V gene are MRHNA and SNTAGT. The CDR3 DNA reads TGTGCCAGCAGTGCTGGGGGAAACACTGAAGCTTTCTTT. It is translated as CASSAGGNTEAFF.

This chain connects TRBV28 to TRBJ2-7, with D possibly being TRBD1 (7 bases). The CDR3 is made up of 13 amino acids. Germline CDR1 is MDHEN and CDR2 is SYDVKM. The V gene lost 6 bases and the J gene lost 3 bases, with 12 bases spanning the gap. The CDR3 sequence is CASRSRGDYEQYF. As DNA, the CDR3 is TGTGCCAGCAGATCCAGGGGGGACTACGAGCAGTACTTC.

The chain recombines TRBV5-1 with TRBJ2-2, with D possibly matching TRBD1 (6 bases). The CDR3 spans 18 residues. Germline-derived CDR1 and CDR2 are SGHRS and YFSETQ. Trimming pared 0 bases from V and 0 bases from J, leaving 15 bases between. CDR3 sequence: CASSLGPGQGSNTGELFF. In nucleotides, the CDR3 is TGCGCCAGCAGCTTGGGTCCGGGCCAGGGGTCGAACACCGGGGAGCTGTTTTTT. Based on the CDR3 plus reference TRBV5-1 and TRBJ2-2, the full variable domain is KAGVTQTPRYLIKTRGQQVTLSCSPISGHRSVSWYQQTPGQGLQFLFEYFSETQRNKGNFPGRFSGRQFSNSRSEMNVSTLELGDSALYLCASSLGPGQGSNTGELFFGEGSRLTVL.

With regard to this clone: Other DNA sequences within the sample encode an identical CDR3. The chain joins TRBV9 to TRBJ1-4, with D hard to call. Germline CDR1 SGDLS, CDR2 YYNGEE. The CDR3 is made up of 14 amino acids. Trimming removed 0 bases at V and 2 bases at J, with 5 bases between. The CDR3 DNA sequence: TGTGCCAGCAGCGTAGGCGGCACTAATGAAAAACTGTTTTTT. Its translation: CASSVGGTNEKLFF.

The chain joins TRBV4-2 to TRBJ2-7, with 11 bases fitting TRBD2. The V gene end was trimmed by 4 bases and the J gene end by 2 bases; junction bases not matched to a gene: 7. The CDR3 totals 16 residues. CDR1 is LGHNA, CDR2 YNFKEQ, per germline. CDR3 sequence (DNA): TGTGCCAGCAGCCCTTTGGGACTAGCGGAGACCTACGAGCAGTACTTC. Translation: CASSPLGLAETYEQYF.

This clone has only a few counts. This sequence joins TRBV7-2 and TRBJ1-1; no firm D call. CDR3 length equals 13 residues. Trimming took 4 bases from V and 3 from J, leaving 9 bases between them. The germline V gene encodes CDR1 SGHTA and CDR2 FQGNSA. DNA for the CDR3: TGTGCCAGCAGCTACTACGAGTACACTGAAGCTTTCTTT. Translated: CASSYYEYTEAFF.

About this clone: Other nucleotide sequences from this sample produce the same CDR3. This chain connects TRBV28 to TRBJ2-7; no reliable D call. Deletions cut 3 bases from V and 5 bases from J, with 5 bases between. The CDR3 is 11 amino acids. Germline assignment: CDR1 MDHEN and CDR2 SYDVKM. Here the CDR3 DNA reads TGTGCCAGCAGTTTTGGCAACGAGCAGTACTTC. This codes for CASSFGNEQYF.

The V gene is TRBV27, the J gene TRBJ2-2, with 7 positions matching TRBD2. The germline gives CDR1 MNHEY, CDR2 SMNVEV (reference sequence). The CDR3 runs 16 residues. V dropped 6 bases and J dropped 2; count of bases not matched to a gene: 9. The CDR3 bases are TGTGCCAGCAGCCAACAGCAGCGGGACAACACCGGGGAGCTGTTTTTT. Amino acid sequence: CASSQQQRDNTGELFF.

This clone came up once. The identical CDR3 is also encoded by other nucleotide sequences in the sample. The chain couples TRBV15 to TRBJ2-7; D gene unclear. Deletions cut 0 bases from V and 0 bases from J, with 6 bases between. The CDR3 runs to 14 residues. Germline V gene lookup returns CDR1 LNHNV and CDR2 YYDKDF (reference sequence). The CDR3, as DNA: TGTGCCACCAGCAGAGATCGGTCCTCCTACGAGCAGTACTTC. Residues: CATSRDRSSYEQYF.

The chain is built from TRBV10-2 and TRBJ2-3, with D tentatively TRBD2 (7 bases). Trimming took 8 bases from V and 4 from J, leaving 16 bases between them. In germline, CDR1 is WSHSY, CDR2 SAAADI. This CDR3 comprises 14 residues. This chain's CDR3 is CASWGREPPDTQYF. The DNA of the CDR3 is TGCGCCAGCTGGGGGCGGGAGCCCCCAGATACGCAGTATTTT.

This rearrangement joins TRBV7-3 to TRBJ1-5, with D unresolved. Germline loops: CDR1 SGHTA, CDR2 FQGTGA. V shed 4 bases and J shed 10 bases, with 8 bases lying between them. This CDR3 comprises 11 residues. This CDR3 reads CASSSNSPQHF. The CDR3 nucleotides read TGTGCCAGCAGCTCCAACTCCCCCCAGCATTTT.

The V and J genes are TRBV5-6 and TRBJ2-1, with D unresolved. Trimming left V 0 bases short and J 1 base short, with 8 bases between. Germline values: CDR1 SGHDT, CDR2 YYEEEE. This CDR3 spans 15 amino acids. CDR3 bases: TGTGCCAGCAGCTTGGCACCAAGATCCTACAATGAGCAGTTCTTC. Translating gives CASSLAPRSYNEQFF.

This chain connects TRBV5-6 to TRBJ2-7, with 11 bases lining up with TRBD2. CDR1 SGHDT and CDR2 YYEEEE come from the germline V gene. CDR3 length equals 15 residues. V dropped 4 bases and J dropped 0; count of bases not matched to a gene: 3. The DNA of the CDR3 is TGTGCCAGCAGCGGGGGACTAGCGGACTCCTACGAGCAGTACTTC. It codes for CASSGGLADSYEQYF.

This rearrangement joins TRBV15 to TRBJ2-1; maybe TRBD2 (6 bases). The ends were cut back, 4 bases at V and 3 bases at J, with 13 bases in the middle. The CDR3 is made up of 15 amino acids. CDR1 is LNHNV and CDR2 is YYDKDF in the germline V gene (reference sequence). CDR3 loop: CATSTVLAFYNEQFF. The CDR3 nucleotides read TGTGCCACCAGCACGGTGCTAGCGTTCTACAATGAGCAGTTCTTC.

About this clone itself: The sample holds other DNA sequences that translate to the same CDR3. The chain combines TRBV4-3 with TRBJ1-1; D not resolved. V was shortened by 0 bases and J by 13 bases, with 15 bases between the two germline ends. Germline V gives CDR1 LGHNA, CDR2 YSLEER. The CDR3 extends over 13 amino acids. The CDR3 region has the DNA TGCGCCAGCAGCCAAGATCGTGGCAGCAGTAGTTTCTTT. It specifies CASSQDRGSSSFF.